This T cell receptor beta chain was found in a study of OX40 agonist ivuxolimab in advanced cancers. The assay was immunoSEQ multiplex PCR, and TCRdb's table has in-frame clones only and misses some. The sample holds about 16,000 clones, about 75% seen once. Remarks on this clone: Its antigen is currently unknown.

The CDR3 totals 18 residues. The V gene lost 5 bases and the J gene lost 4 bases, with 26 bases spanning the gap. Germline V CDR1 and CDR2: SGHAT, FQNNGV. Notes on the study in general: Low levels of normalized T-cell clonal expansion also appeared in some nonresponders.

This chain connects TRBV11-2 to TRBJ2-5; D unresolved. The source of this sequence is an adult with an advanced solid tumor such as melanoma, head and neck, liver or kidney cancer. The material sequenced was CD4+ or CD8+ T cells sorted from blood, taken in a trial of the OX40 agonist ivuxolimab. The CDR3 region is CASSPYPRRQISVETQYF. For the CDR3, the DNA is TGTGCCAGCAGCCCCTACCCCCGGCGACAAATCTCGGTAGAGACCCAGTACTTC.